The TCR beta chain described here comes from a study of Graves' ophthalmopathy and Graves' hyperthyroidism. Study-level information: The authors collected peripheral blood at initial diagnosis, before any treatment. Study-wide points: Blood contained most expanded thyroid clonotypes exceeding 0.001 frequency. This model predicted ophthalmopathy progression (sensitivity roughly 64%, specificity around 72%).

The table lists this clonotype with many counts. Its antigen is unknown. The study amplified TCR beta CDR3 regions using RNA transcripts. The workflow started with a first-round RT-PCR run with HTBI primers and then moved on to a second-round multiplex PCR. TCRdb processed the multiplex PCR reads anew with MiXCR; each CDR3 protein has one entry. The top ten hold about 6% of the sample, which has about 150,000 distinct CDR3 sequences, roughly 37% seen once. Fresh peripheral blood (around 10 ml) yielded the PBMCs. Sequenced input: peripheral blood. The source is a woman between 40 and 55 years old with Graves' ophthalmopathy.

CDR3 loop: CASGTTGTVVPREQYF. CDR3 nucleotides: TGTGCTAGTGGAACCACCGGGACAGTGGTACCTCGAGAGCAGTACTTC. The V call is TRBV12-5, the J call TRBJ2-7; 7 nucleotides match TRBD1. Per germline, CDR1 LGHNT and CDR2 FRNRAP. V lost 6 bases, J lost 7 bases, and 18 bases stayed unmatched. The CDR3 runs 16 residues.